Listed here are 4 T cell receptor beta chains from one sample, sequenced in a study of TIL therapy for anti-PD-1-resistant metastatic lung cancer. Time point reported: pre-treatment sample, taken before nivolumab and TIL therapy. This was the immunoSEQ v3 assay. Clones were read by immunoSEQ multiplex PCR, and TCRdb kept only the in-frame ones, dropping some. This sample yields about 60,000 clones, of which roughly 84% are seen a single time; 2.5% to 3% belongs to the top ten. The specimen was blood, collected at baseline. The source is a person between 25 and 79 years old with non-small cell lung cancer.

The rearrangement links TRBV10-3 to TRBJ2-5, with D possibly called TRBD1 or TRBD2 (5 bases each). Trimming left V 0 bases short and J 5 bases short, with 13 bases between. CDR3 length equals 15 residues. CDR1 ENHRY and CDR2 SYGVKD come from the germline V gene. The CDR3 coding sequence is TGTGCCATCAGTGAGTCTTTGGGGGATGGTGAGACCCAGTACTTC. Translating gives CAISESLGDGETQYF.

This chain joins TRBV5-6 and TRBJ2-5; either TRBD1 or TRBD2 may supply D (5 bases each). V was pared by 2 bases and J by 1 base, with 9 bases between. CDR3 size: 14 residues. Germline values: CDR1 SGHDT, CDR2 YYEEEE. The CDR3 reads CASSFPGTQETQYF. CDR3 sequence (DNA): TGTGCCAGCAGCTTTCCCGGGACCCAAGAGACCCAGTACTTC.

The chain couples TRBV27 to TRBJ2-3; D possibly corresponds to TRBD2 (7 bases). The germline V gene has CDR1 MNHEY and CDR2 SMNVEV (reference sequence). The CDR3 loop spans 18 amino acids. V was cut by 4 bases and J by 0 bases, with 20 bases left in between. In nucleotides, the CDR3 is TGTGCCAGCAGTTCCCGACGATGGGGGGGCGGAAGCACAGATACGCAGTATTTT. Its translation: CASSSRRWGGGSTDTQYF.

The V call is TRBV4-1, the J call TRBJ1-2; D is ambiguous. The V gene's germline CDR1 is MGHRA and CDR2 YSYEKL. V lost 1 base, J lost 4 bases, and 13 bases lay in between. The CDR3 loop spans 15 amino acids. The CDR3 DNA sequence: TGCGCCAGCAGCCAAGCTCGCGGGGAGGGCTATGGCTACACCTTC. It is translated as CASSQARGEGYGYTF.